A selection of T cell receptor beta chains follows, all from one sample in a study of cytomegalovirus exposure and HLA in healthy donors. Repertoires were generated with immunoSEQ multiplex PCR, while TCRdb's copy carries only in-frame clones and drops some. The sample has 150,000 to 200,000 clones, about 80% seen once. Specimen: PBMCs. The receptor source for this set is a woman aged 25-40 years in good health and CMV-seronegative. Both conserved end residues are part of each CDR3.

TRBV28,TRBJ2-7,CASSLSGTGGYEQYF
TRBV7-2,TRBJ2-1,CASRMTGVGEQFF
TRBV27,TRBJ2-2,CAIRRMGNTGELFF
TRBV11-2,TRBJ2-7,CASSLGRIYEQYF
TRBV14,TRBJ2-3,CATTKRYDNRTDTQYF
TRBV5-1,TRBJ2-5,CASSPRGTQETQYF
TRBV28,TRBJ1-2,CASRGQGYGYTF
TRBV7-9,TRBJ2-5,CASSARQGAETQYF
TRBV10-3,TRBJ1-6,CAISLDIFNSPLHF
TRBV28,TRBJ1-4,CASRAWTGTTNEKLFF
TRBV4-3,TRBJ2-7,CASSQDLGTGGAEQYF
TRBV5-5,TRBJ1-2,CASSPPPPSDGYTF
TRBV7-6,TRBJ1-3,CASSLDRWGQGISGNTIYF
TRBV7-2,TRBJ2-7,CASSLYGLAGETYEQYF
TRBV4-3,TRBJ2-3,CASSHGGAGITDTQYF
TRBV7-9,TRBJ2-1,CASSLYGGGPYEQFF
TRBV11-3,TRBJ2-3,CASSKGGDTQYF
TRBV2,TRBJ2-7,CASRGTGAVYEQYF
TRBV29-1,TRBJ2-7,CSVLDRVSEQYF
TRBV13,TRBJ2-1,CASSSHRSSYNEQFF
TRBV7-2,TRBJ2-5,CASSLDRGRETQYF
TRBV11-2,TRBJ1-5,CASSFPRGLYQPQHF
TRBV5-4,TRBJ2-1,CASSSGLAGGPSYNEQFF
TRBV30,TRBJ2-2,CAWSRLGQGTGELFF
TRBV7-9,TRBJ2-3,CASSLAGVQGGTQYF
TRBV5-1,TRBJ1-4,CASSYTARVDEKLFF
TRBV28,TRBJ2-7,CASITVAGGPDEQYF
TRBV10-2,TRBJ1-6,CASSEFGTGYNSPLHF
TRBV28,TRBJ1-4,CASSPYNRDLGATNEKLFF
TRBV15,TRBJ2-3,CATSSLVTSTDTQYF
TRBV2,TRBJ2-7,CASSVGQGTKNEQYF
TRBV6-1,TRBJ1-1,CASSLLTGNTEAFF
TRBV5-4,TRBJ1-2,CASSEGQDYGYTF
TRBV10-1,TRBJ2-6,CASSDGQGYSGANVLTF
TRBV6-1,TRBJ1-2,CASSEAYEQGYTF
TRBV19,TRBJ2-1,CASSLSSGRHNEQFF